A selection of T cell receptor beta chains follows, all from one sample in a study of T-cell memory formation after mild COVID-19. TCRdb processed the 5' RACE reads anew with MiXCR; each CDR3 protein has one entry. The sample comprises 57,000 or so distinct CDR3 sequences, 9% to 9.5% of which are singletons, and approximately 1% rests with the top ten. The sample consisted of PBMCs or a T cell subset sorted from them (not recorded which). The receptor set was obtained from a man between 18 and 35 years old who had mild COVID-19 (a few samples of this study predate the infection). Cell type and time point are not known. CDR3s include the opening cysteine and the closing phenylalanine or tryptophan. The D gene is left open where the match is weak. Size is stated for part of the rows, as once, few or many counts, or as a class when the clone is expanded.

J gene	D gene	clone size	V gene	CDR3 DNA	CDR3 protein
TRBJ2-3	-	few	TRBV4-1	TGCGCCAGCAGCCCCCCGGGGGATACGCAGTATTTT	CASSPPGDTQYF
TRBJ2-1	TRBD2	few	TRBV5-8	TGTGCCAGCAGCTTGGGACTGACTAGCGGGGACGATGAGCAGTTCTTC	CASSLGLTSGDDEQFF
TRBJ2-7	TRBD2	many	TRBV4-2	TGTGCCAGCAGCCAAGGACCCCCCACTAGCGGGGGATTCTACGAGCAGTACTTC	CASSQGPPTSGGFYEQYF
TRBJ1-4	TRBD1	-	TRBV12-3/TRBV12-4	TGTGCCACAGCCGCCCCCGGGACAGGGGTTGAAAAACTGTTTTTT	CATAAPGTGVEKLFF
TRBJ1-1	TRBD1	few	TRBV30	TGTGCCTGGAGGAAGGGACAGTTAATGAACACTGAAGCTTTCTTT	CAWRKGQLMNTEAFF
TRBJ2-5	-	-	TRBV2	TGTGCCAGCGCAGCCTCCGAGACCCAGTACTTC	CASAASETQYF
TRBJ2-1	-	many	TRBV7-2	TGTGCCAGCAGCTTAGCGCATTCGAATGAGCAGTTCTTC	CASSLAHSNEQFF
TRBJ2-7	-	few	TRBV6-1	TGTGCCAGCAGCCTATACGAGCAGTACTTC	CASSLYEQYF
TRBJ2-3	-	-	TRBV7-9	TGTGCCAGCAGCTTTAAGCGGACAGATACGCAGTATTTT	CASSFKRTDTQYF
TRBJ2-5	TRBD2	medium-sized	TRBV7-2	TGTGCCAGCAGCTCAGCGGGGACCCAAGAGACCCAGTACTTC	CASSSAGTQETQYF
TRBJ2-1	TRBD2	few	TRBV4-1	TGCGCCAGCAGCCAGCCCCGACTAGCGGGGACCTACAATGAGCAGTTCTTC	CASSQPRLAGTYNEQFF
TRBJ1-5	-	few	TRBV7-2	TGTGCCAGCAGCTTAGTGTACGGCAATCAGCCCCAGCATTTT	CASSLVYGNQPQHF
TRBJ2-1	-	many	TRBV5-6	TGTGCCAGCAGCCCGGGACTCCCGAGGCAGTTCTTC	CASSPGLPRQFF
TRBJ1-6	-	few	TRBV4-3	TGCGCCAGCAGCCAACACAGGGAATCACCCCTCCACTTT	CASSQHRESPLHF
TRBJ2-1	-	few	TRBV6-2/TRBV6-3	TGTGCCAGCACCCTAGAGGCAATATACAATGAGCAGTTCTTC	CASTLEAIYNEQFF
TRBJ2-5	-	many	TRBV5-1	TGCGCCAGCAGCTTGGGTACTAACGGAGAGACCCAGTACTTC	CASSLGTNGETQYF
TRBJ2-1	-	few	TRBV3-1	TGTGCCAGCAGCCAAGATTCTCTAGCTGTTGAGCAGTTCTTC	CASSQDSLAVEQFF
TRBJ1-1	TRBD1	many	TRBV7-2	TGTGCCAGCAGAAGGGACAGGAACACTGAAGCTTTCTTT	CASRRDRNTEAFF
TRBJ2-7	-	-	TRBV6-6	TGTGCCAGCACCAAACCCGGGACGCTTTCCTACGAGCAGTACTTC	CASTKPGTLSYEQYF
TRBJ1-5	-	few	TRBV6-6	TGTGCCAGCAGTCCGCCCGAACAGGGCGCCAAGGGGCAGCCCCAGCATTTT	CASSPPEQGAKGQPQHF
TRBJ2-7	-	-	TRBV7-8	TGTGCCAGCAGCTTAGTCCCCGAGTCGGACAACTACGAGCAGTACTTC	CASSLVPESDNYEQYF
TRBJ2-1	-	many	TRBV9	TGTGCCAGCAGCGTTGGGGGACCCTACAATGAGCAGTTCTTC	CASSVGGPYNEQFF
TRBJ2-1	-	-	TRBV12-3/TRBV12-4	TGTGCCAGCAGCCAACTGAGGGGGGCCAATGAGCAGTTCTTC	CASSQLRGANEQFF
TRBJ2-5	-	-	TRBV18	TGTGCCAGCTCACCATTCTCCACAGGCCAAGAGACCCAGTACTTC	CASSPFSTGQETQYF
TRBJ2-1	-	medium-sized	TRBV29-1	TGCAGCGTTGCTCAGGGATTCTACAATGAGCAGTTCTTC	CSVAQGFYNEQFF
TRBJ2-5	-	many	TRBV27	TGTGCCAGCAGCCTTAGCGAGACCCAAGAGACCCAGTACTTC	CASSLSETQETQYF
TRBJ2-5	-	-	TRBV4-1	TGCGCCAGCAGCCTGCCGGACGCCAGAGGGGAGACCCAGTACTTC	CASSLPDARGETQYF
TRBJ2-1	TRBD2	many	TRBV24-1	TGTGCCACCAGTGACATGACTAGCGGGGCCCACAATGAGCAGTTCTTC	CATSDMTSGAHNEQFF
TRBJ1-2	-	few	TRBV28	TGTGCCAGCAGTTTATCAGGGGATGGCTACACCTTC	CASSLSGDGYTF
TRBJ2-3	TRBD1	many	TRBV5-1	TGCGCCAGCAGCTTAGGACAGGACACAGATACGCAGTATTTT	CASSLGQDTDTQYF
TRBJ1-2	TRBD1	many	TRBV6-5	TGTGCCACCACTGAAGGGGGCAAAGGCTACACCTTC	CATTEGGKGYTF
TRBJ1-4	-	few	TRBV5-1	TGCGCCAGCAGCTCAACCGGGACGGCTGAAAAACTGTTTTTT	CASSSTGTAEKLFF
TRBJ2-5	-	-	TRBV7-7	TGTGCTAGCAGCCGGGACCTCCAAGAGACCCAGTACTTC	CASSRDLQETQYF
TRBJ2-3	TRBD2	many	TRBV28	TGTGCCAGCAGCCTATGGGGTAGCGGGGGTGGATCAGATACGCAGTATTTT	CASSLWGSGGGSDTQYF
TRBJ2-7	-	many	TRBV5-1	TGCGCCAGCAGCTTGGGGAGCTCCGGCGAGCAGTACTTC	CASSLGSSGEQYF
TRBJ1-3	-	-	TRBV7-2	TGTGCCAGCAGCTCAGGACATCCTGGAAACACCATATATTTT	CASSSGHPGNTIYF
TRBJ2-1	TRBD1	-	TRBV5-1	TGCGCCAGCAGCACGGACAGGGGGTTTCTCAATGAGCAGTTCTTC	CASSTDRGFLNEQFF
TRBJ2-4	-	many	TRBV5-1	TGCGCCAGCAGCTCAGAGGGGCGAGCCGGAAACATTCAGTACTTC	CASSSEGRAGNIQYF
TRBJ2-2	-	-	TRBV4-3	TGCGCCAGCAGCCAAGATCGAGGGTATGGCGGGGAGCTGTTTTTT	CASSQDRGYGGELFF
TRBJ1-3	-	-	TRBV12-3/TRBV12-4	TGTGCCAGCAGCCGCCTCGGGGGTTTTCCCCGGAACACCATATATTTT	CASSRLGGFPRNTIYF
TRBJ1-6	-	-	TRBV7-8	TGTGCCAGCAGCTCGCAGGGTGGGAATTCACCCCTCCACTTT	CASSSQGGNSPLHF
TRBJ1-1	TRBD1	-	TRBV4-3	TGCGCCAGCAGCCGGAAAGGACAGGGGCTGCGGAACACTGAAGCTTTCTTT	CASSRKGQGLRNTEAFF
TRBJ1-1	-	few	TRBV21-1	TGTGCCAGCAGCAAAGCGCTTCAGGTTCAGAGGAACACTGAAGCTTTCTTT	CASSKALQVQRNTEAFF
TRBJ2-5	-	few	TRBV27	TGTGCCAGCAGTAGGACTGGTGAAGAGACCCAGTACTTC	CASSRTGEETQYF
TRBJ1-1	TRBD1	few	TRBV15	TGTGCCACCAGCAGACGGGACAGCTCGAACACTGAAGCTTTCTTT	CATSRRDSSNTEAFF
TRBJ1-4	TRBD1	-	TRBV20-1	TGCAGTGCTACACCCTCCGGGACAGGGGTCCGGAAACTGTTTTTT	CSATPSGTGVRKLFF
TRBJ2-2	TRBD1	many	TRBV7-9	TGTGCCAGGACAGGGCGTTCGAACACCGGGGAGCTGTTTTTT	CARTGRSNTGELFF
TRBJ2-3	-	few	TRBV7-9	TGTGCCAGCAGCCCGGAGGGCCCCACAGATACGCAGTATTTT	CASSPEGPTDTQYF
TRBJ1-2	-	-	TRBV9	TGTGCCAGCAGCGGGTGGGACGGAAAAAACTATGGCTACACCTTC	CASSGWDGKNYGYTF